The rows below give T cell receptor beta chains drawn from one sample of a study of blood T cell repertoires in COVID-19. Assay: immunoSEQ multiplex PCR; the TCRdb copy retains only in-frame clones and omits some. The repertoire holds about 150,000 clones, with about 91% as singletons. What was sequenced was peripheral blood. The origin of the receptors is a woman aged 45 to 65 with acute or convalescent COVID-19. Each CDR3 is given with its conserved first and last residue. The order of the fields is CDR3 length, V gene, J gene, CDR3 protein.

>14|TRBV7-9|TRBJ1-4
CASSLGPGGEKLFF
>22|TRBV28|TRBJ2-6
CASRGTSGTYPKLDSGANVLTF
>12|TRBV29-1|TRBJ1-1
CSVHRGDTEAFF
>15|TRBV6-1|TRBJ2-3
CASSDGRVDTDTQYF
>17|TRBV19|TRBJ2-6
CASSLASPGSGANVLTF
>15|TRBV5-1|TRBJ1-4
CASSSRQGENEKLFF
>14|TRBV5-1|TRBJ1-4
CASSLAGGGEKLFF
>14|TRBV6-5|TRBJ1-3
CASSAGTSGNTIYF
>13|TRBV15|TRBJ1-1
CATTGVPNTEAFF
>15|TRBV7-9|TRBJ1-6
CASSLGAALDSPLHF
>12|TRBV5-6|TRBJ2-7
CASSLQGFEQYF
>15|TRBV5-3|TRBJ2-7
CARSFRQSSSYEQYF
>15|TRBV30|TRBJ1-5
CAWSSTQDSNQPQHF
>17|TRBV4-1|TRBJ2-1
CASSQDRGQGTYNEQFF
>15|TRBV2|TRBJ1-5
CASMDRNYSNQPQHF
>16|TRBV27|TRBJ2-1
CASSTSGISLNGEQFF
>17|TRBV7-8|TRBJ1-2
CASSLARVTPTNYGYTF
>14|TRBV2|TRBJ1-4
CASSANRGLEKLFF
>13|TRBV5-4|TRBJ2-3
CASSLPHRDTQYF
>16|TRBV7-9|TRBJ1-5
CASSTGRAGSNQPQHF
>15|TRBV5-4|TRBJ2-7
CASSRGQGGSYEQYF
>15|TRBV9|TRBJ2-2
CASSVAGGLSGELFF
>13|TRBV27|TRBJ2-1
CASSPLPPYEQFF
>13|TRBV27|TRBJ2-5
CASRLAGGPDQYF
>13|TRBV5-1|TRBJ2-7
CASSVGDSYEQYF
>16|TRBV7-9|TRBJ2-5
CASSVGLAGLQETQYF
>13|TRBV5-1|TRBJ1-1
CASSTAGGTEAFF
>11|TRBV25-1|TRBJ2-1
CASRDWDEQFF
>16|TRBV19|TRBJ2-1
CASTPLAGGGANEQFF
>17|TRBV6-1|TRBJ1-2
CASSEAPLDRGNYGYTF
>16|TRBV11-3|TRBJ2-3
CASSSGVAGSTDTQYF
>14|TRBV19|TRBJ1-2
CASSPSGGDYGYTF
>14|TRBV10-2|TRBJ1-2
CASRNKTGGHGYTF
>16|TRBV4-2|TRBJ2-3
CASSQATRGYTDTQYF
>12|TRBV5-1|TRBJ2-1
CASALDYNEQFF
>15|TRBV3-1/TRBV3-2|TRBJ1-2
CASSQDLKGASGYTF
>14|TRBV28|TRBJ1-2
CASRNRGRNYGYTF
>17|TRBV15|TRBJ2-7
CATSIGLAGERNHEQYF
>13|TRBV12-3/TRBV12-4|TRBJ1-2
CASSAQGIRGYTF
>14|TRBV10-1|TRBJ2-3
CASSESRGTDTQYF
>15|TRBV19|TRBJ2-5
CASSIILGRGETQYF
>11|TRBV20-1|TRBJ2-5
CSALLQETQYF
>15|TRBV7-9|TRBJ2-1
CASSPRGNSYNEQFF
>12|TRBV28|TRBJ1-2
CASSSVLYGYTF
>15|TRBV5-5|TRBJ2-2
CASSLAPGNTGELFF
>19|TRBV24-1|TRBJ2-1
CATSDLRTDRGSSYNEQFF
>16|TRBV10-2|TRBJ2-1
CASSESGGSSYNEQFF
>14|TRBV5-1|TRBJ1-1
CASSPDRVNTEAFF
>17|TRBV30|TRBJ1-4
CAWSVRDRGGQNEKLFF
>12|TRBV10-3|TRBJ1-1
CAIKSGLTEAFF
>14|TRBV19|TRBJ1-3
CASSIGGLGNTIYF
>14|TRBV6-5|TRBJ2-7
CASSQQERSDEQYF
>11|TRBV25-1|TRBJ1-1
CASRGGTEAFF
>11|TRBV20-1|TRBJ1-1
CSASGTVRFFF